The TCR beta chain under discussion was sequenced for a study of T-cell reconstitution after alpha-beta-depleted transplantation in children. Preparation of the TCRbeta library used unique molecular identifiers. One entry per CDR3 protein, called by TCRdb with MiXCR from the PCR reads. The table records about 500,000 distinct CDR3 sequences, approximately 29% of them present only once. The V end lost 5 bases, the J end lost 5 bases, and 5 bases lay between the germline ends. Looked up from germline, CDR1 is SGHAT and CDR2 is FQNNGV. This CDR3 spans 11 amino acids. This clonotype occurred a few times. The sequences come from PBMCs from the stem cell graft donor, collected from the stem cell graft. V and J are TRBV11-2 and TRBJ2-3; D is ambiguous. The receptor comes from a human donor who donated a stem cell graft to a child with aplastic anemia. The CDR3 DNA reads TGTGCCAGCAGCCAACTAGATACGCAGTATTTT. Translated, it gives CASSQLDTQYF.